This paragraph covers one T cell receptor beta chain sequence. The antigen remains undetermined. The CDR3 spans 16 residues. Trimming at V came to 2 bases and at J to 2 bases, leaving 5 bases not matched to a gene. Looked up from germline, CDR1 is LGHNA and CDR2 is YNFKEQ. This specimen belongs to a study of cytomegalovirus exposure and HLA in healthy donors. Points from the study as a whole: In the 100 to 150 validation repertoires, under 95% of cluster scores exceeded 0, per a later analysis. In vitro, three CMV-associated chains proved specific for CMV antigens.

TCRdb's table, derived via immunoSEQ multiplex PCR, lists solely in-frame clones and lacks some. The sample carries 110,000 to 150,000 clones, about nine tenths recorded once. The receptor was isolated from a man aged 18-30 years in good health and CMV-seronegative. Sequenced sample: PBMCs. The V gene is TRBV4-2, the J gene TRBJ2-3; the match to TRBD2 covers 9 bases. The CDR3 nucleotides read TGTGCCAGCAGCCAATTTAGCGGGGGCTTCACAGATACGCAGTATTTT. Translation gives CASSQFSGGFTDTQYF.